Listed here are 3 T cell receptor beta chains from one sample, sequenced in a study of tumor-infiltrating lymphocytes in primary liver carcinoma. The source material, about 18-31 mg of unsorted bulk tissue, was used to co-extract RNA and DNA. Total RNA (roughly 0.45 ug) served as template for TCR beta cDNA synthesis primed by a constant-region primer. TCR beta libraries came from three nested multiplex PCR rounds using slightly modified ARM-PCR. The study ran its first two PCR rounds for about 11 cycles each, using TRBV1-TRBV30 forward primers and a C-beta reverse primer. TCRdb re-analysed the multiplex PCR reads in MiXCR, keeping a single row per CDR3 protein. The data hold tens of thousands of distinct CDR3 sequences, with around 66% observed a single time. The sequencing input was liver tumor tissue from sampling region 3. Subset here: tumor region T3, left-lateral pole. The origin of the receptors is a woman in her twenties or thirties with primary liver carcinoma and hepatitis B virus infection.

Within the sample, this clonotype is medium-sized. This chain's CDR3 is CAISRGTGLNTEAFF. CDR3 nucleotide sequence: TGTGCCATCAGCAGAGGGACAGGGCTGAACACTGAAGCTTTCTTT. This rearrangement joins TRBV10-3 to TRBJ1-1; 9 bases match TRBD1. The length of the CDR3 is 15 residues. The germline V gene has CDR1 ENHRY and CDR2 SYGVKD. J was trimmed by 0 bases and V by 6 bases; bases with no gene match: 5.

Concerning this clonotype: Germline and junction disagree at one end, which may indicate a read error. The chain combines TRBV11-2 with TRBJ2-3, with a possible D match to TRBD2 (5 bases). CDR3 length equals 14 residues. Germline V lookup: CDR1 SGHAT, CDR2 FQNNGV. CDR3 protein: CASSLESTRRSQYF. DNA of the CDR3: TGTGCCAGTAGCTTAGAGTCTACCAGGAGGTCGCAGTATTTT.

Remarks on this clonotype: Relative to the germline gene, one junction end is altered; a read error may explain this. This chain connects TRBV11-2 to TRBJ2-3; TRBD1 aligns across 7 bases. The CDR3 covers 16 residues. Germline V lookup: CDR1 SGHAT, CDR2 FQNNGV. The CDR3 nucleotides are TGTGCCAGCAGCAGGACGCGACAGGGAAAGGGAGATATGCAGTATTTT. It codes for CASSRTRQGKGDMQYF.